This record covers a single TCR beta chain. Its antigen is still unknown. In total, each donor contributed a single heparinised blood draw that averaged about 100 mL. CD45RO/CCR7/CD25/CD127/CD95/CD27 sorting isolated CD4+ naive, central memory, regulatory and stem cell-like memory cells. Expressed TCRB transcripts were sequenced after all isolated RNA was converted to cDNA. This table comes from immunoSEQ multiplex PCR, and its TCRdb copy is limited to in-frame clones, with some not included. This sample has 310,000 or so clones; around 7.6% occur once, and the top ten carry approximately 0.44%. This sample is drawn from a study of beta chain features in type 1 diabetes. Study-level points and caveats: Sampled from patients, naive, central memory and Treg TCRB repertoires appeared more similar than those sampled from healthy donors.

The CDR3 is 15 residues long. The germline CDR1 and CDR2 sequences are SGHTA and FQGTGA. V was clipped by 5 bases and J by 2 bases, with 13 bases between them. This rearrangement joins TRBV7-3 to TRBJ2-1; a possible D gene is TRBD2 (6 bases). The receptor was isolated from a woman between 18 and 29 years old in good health. The specimen was central memory CD4+ T cells from blood. For the CDR3, the DNA is TGTGCCAGCAGCCAGAAGCGGGTGCCCTACAATGAGCAGTTCTTC. This translates into CASSQKRVPYNEQFF. Variable domain in full (rest from reference TRBV7-3 and TRBJ2-1): GAGVSQTPSNKVTEKGKYVELRCDPISGHTALYWYRQSLGQGPEFLIYFQGTGAADDSGLPNDRFFAVRPEGSVSTLKIQRTERGDSAVYLCASSQKRVPYNEQFFGPGTRLTVL.